Listed below are T cell receptor beta chains from one sample, sequenced in a study of spatial heterogeneity in lung cancer. A single record per CDR3 protein comes from TCRdb applying MiXCR to the 5' RACE reads. Of roughly 48,000 distinct CDR3 sequences listed, about 5.8% were seen once; the top ten hold 11%. The source material was PBMCs, sampled at surgery. The receptors originated from a male donor with early-stage non-small cell lung cancer. The CDR3 runs from the conserved cysteine through the conserved F or W. A D gene is named only where the DNA matches it firmly. Clone size is given for some rows only: seen once, a few or many times, or a class if the clone is expanded.

CDR3	DNA	V	J	size	D
CASSEQRGRYNEQFF	TGTGCCAGCAGTGAGCAAAGGGGGCGATACAATGAGCAGTTCTTC	TRBV2	TRBJ2-1	few	TRBD1
CSVGASGETQYF	TGCAGCGTTGGGGCGAGCGGGGAGACCCAGTACTTC	TRBV29-1	TRBJ2-5	many	NA
CASSLALAGTYNEQFF	TGTGCCAGCAGCTTAGCTCTAGCGGGCACCTACAATGAGCAGTTCTTC	TRBV7-9	TRBJ2-1	many	TRBD2
CASSLDVSNRETQYF	TGCGCCAGCAGCTTGGATGTTAGTAATAGAGAGACCCAGTACTTC	TRBV5-1	TRBJ2-5	many	NA
CASSQSSGSDEQFF	TGTGCCAGCAGTCAAAGTAGCGGGAGCGATGAGCAGTTCTTC	TRBV6-5	TRBJ2-1	many	TRBD2
CASTRVGLDTEAFF	TGTGCCAGCACCCGCGTCGGTTTGGACACTGAAGCTTTCTTT	TRBV12-3/TRBV12-4	TRBJ1-1	NA	NA
CASSFGRIQYF	TGTGCCAGCAGCTTCGGTAGGATTCAGTACTTC	TRBV11-2	TRBJ2-4	many	NA
CASSLTGGPSNEQFF	TGTGCCAGCAGTTTAACGGGAGGGCCTTCAAATGAGCAGTTCTTC	TRBV12-3/TRBV12-4	TRBJ2-1	many	TRBD2
CASSALVADTQYF	TGTGCCAGCAGCGCTTTAGTAGCAGATACGCAGTATTTT	TRBV2	TRBJ2-3	many	NA
CASSPTRTLANYGYTF	TGCGCCAGCAGCCCGACCCGAACTTTAGCTAACTATGGCTACACCTTC	TRBV4-1	TRBJ1-2	many	NA
CASSQNDGYEQYF	TGTGCCAGCAGCCAAAACGACGGGTACGAGCAGTACTTC	TRBV3-1	TRBJ2-7	many	NA
CASSSSGVGTDTQYF	TGTGCCTCCTCTTCTAGCGGGGTGGGGACAGATACGCAGTATTTT	TRBV7-2	TRBJ2-3	many	TRBD2
CASAHPRGLAGVVTQYF	TGTGCCAGTGCTCACCCTAGGGGACTAGCGGGAGTGGTGACCCAGTACTTC	TRBV19	TRBJ2-5	many	TRBD2
CASSLLRETQYF	TGTGCCAGCAGTCTCCTAAGAGAGACCCAGTACTTC	TRBV28	TRBJ2-5	many	NA
CSAPDRIQETQYF	TGCAGTGCTCCCGACAGGATCCAAGAGACCCAGTACTTC	TRBV20-1	TRBJ2-5	many	NA
CASSLRLEAGDTDTQYF	TGTGCCAGCAGCTTACGACTTGAGGCAGGTGATACTGATACGCAGTATTTT	TRBV7-6	TRBJ2-3	many	NA
CASSFNSWTASTDTQYF	TGTGCCAGCAGCTTTAACTCCTGGACGGCTAGCACAGATACGCAGTATTTT	TRBV5-6	TRBJ2-3	NA	NA
CAWSPGPGGNEQFF	TGTGCCTGGAGTCCGGGCCCGGGGGGCAATGAGCAGTTCTTC	TRBV30	TRBJ2-1	many	TRBD2
CASSYSQGNTEAFF	TGTGCCAGCAGTTACTCACAGGGGAACACTGAAGCTTTCTTT	TRBV6-5	TRBJ1-1	NA	NA
CASSYSKASGSSYNEQFF	TGTGCCAGCAGTTACTCGAAGGCTAGCGGGAGCTCCTACAATGAGCAGTTCTTC	TRBV6-2/TRBV6-3	TRBJ2-1	many	TRBD2
CASSFRTGMVYEQYF	TGTGCCAGCAGTTTCCGGACAGGGATGGTCTACGAGCAGTACTTC	TRBV27	TRBJ2-7	many	TRBD1
CSARDRGHTEAFF	TGCAGTGCTAGGGACAGGGGGCACACTGAAGCTTTCTTT	TRBV20-1	TRBJ1-1	many	TRBD1
CASSHPTRGETQYF	TGTGCCAGCAGCCACCCGACTAGAGGGGAGACCCAGTACTTC	TRBV7-2	TRBJ2-5	many	NA
CASSGTGTSGKMSSYNEQFF	TGTGCCAGCAGTGGAACAGGGACTAGCGGGAAGATGAGCTCCTACAATGAGCAGTTCTTC	TRBV28	TRBJ2-1	many	TRBD2
CASSRGLAGGLTDTQYF	TGTGCCAGCAGCCGGGGACTAGCGGGAGGATTGACAGATACGCAGTATTTT	TRBV7-2	TRBJ2-3	few	TRBD2
CASSLGGEKLFF	TGCGCCAGCAGTCTCGGGGGAGAAAAACTGTTTTTT	TRBV5-1	TRBJ1-4	many	NA
CASSLGHQGAKNIQYF	TGTGCCAGCAGTTTAGGTCATCAGGGGGCCAAAAACATTCAGTACTTC	TRBV12-3/TRBV12-4	TRBJ2-4	many	NA
CSAPLDGSGEQYF	TGCAGTGCCCCACTCGACGGCTCGGGCGAGCAGTACTTC	TRBV20-1	TRBJ2-7	many	NA
CASSSLLAGGSGANVLTF	TGTGCCAGCAGTTCCCTTCTAGCGGGAGGCTCTGGGGCCAACGTCCTGACTTTC	TRBV12-3/TRBV12-4	TRBJ2-6	many	TRBD2